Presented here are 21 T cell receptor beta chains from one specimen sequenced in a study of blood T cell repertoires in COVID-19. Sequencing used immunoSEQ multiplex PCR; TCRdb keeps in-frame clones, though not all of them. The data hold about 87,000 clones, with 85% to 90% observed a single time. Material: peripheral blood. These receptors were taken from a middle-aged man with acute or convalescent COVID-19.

This CDR3 is CASYGVGSGTQYF. CDR3 DNA sequence: TGTGCCAGTTACGGGGTCGGGTCGGGTACGCAGTATTTT. The V gene is TRBV6-6, the J gene TRBJ2-3; TRBD2 might be the D (5 bases). The V gene lost 9 bases and the J gene lost 8 bases, with 18 bases spanning the gap. Germline values: CDR1 MNHNY, CDR2 SVGAGI (reference sequence). There are 13 residues in the CDR3.

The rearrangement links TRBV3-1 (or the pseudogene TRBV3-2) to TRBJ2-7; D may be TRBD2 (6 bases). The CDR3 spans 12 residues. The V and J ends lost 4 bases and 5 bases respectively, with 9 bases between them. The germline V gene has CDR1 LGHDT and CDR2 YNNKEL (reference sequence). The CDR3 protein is CASSPAGNEQYF. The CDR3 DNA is TGTGCCAGCAGCCCCGCGGGGAACGAGCAGTACTTC.

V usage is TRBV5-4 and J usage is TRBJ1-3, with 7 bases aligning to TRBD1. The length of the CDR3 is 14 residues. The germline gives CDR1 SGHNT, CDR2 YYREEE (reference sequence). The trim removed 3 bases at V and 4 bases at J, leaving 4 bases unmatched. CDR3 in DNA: TGTGCCAGCAGCTCGGGACAGACAGGAAACACCATATATTTT. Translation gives CASSSGQTGNTIYF.

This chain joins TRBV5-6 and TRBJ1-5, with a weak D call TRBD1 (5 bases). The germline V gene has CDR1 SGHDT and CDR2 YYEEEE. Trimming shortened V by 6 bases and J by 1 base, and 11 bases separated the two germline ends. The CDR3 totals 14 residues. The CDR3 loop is CASTDGGSNQPQHF. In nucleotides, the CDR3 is TGTGCCAGCACCGATGGGGGGAGCAATCAGCCCCAGCATTTT.

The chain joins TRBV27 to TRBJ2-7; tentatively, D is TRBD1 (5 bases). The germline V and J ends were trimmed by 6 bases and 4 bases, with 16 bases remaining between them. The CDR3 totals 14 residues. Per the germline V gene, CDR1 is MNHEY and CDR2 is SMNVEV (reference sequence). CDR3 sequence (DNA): TGTGCCAGCAGCGCGGAAGGGGTCTCTTACGAGCAGTACTTC. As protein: CASSAEGVSYEQYF.

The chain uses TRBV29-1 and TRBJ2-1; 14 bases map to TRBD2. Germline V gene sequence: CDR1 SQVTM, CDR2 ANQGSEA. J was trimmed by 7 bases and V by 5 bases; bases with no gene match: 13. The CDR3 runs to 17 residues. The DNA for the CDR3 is TGCAGCGTTACCACCACCGGACTAGCGGGGGGTGATAATGAGCAGTTCTTC. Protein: CSVTTTGLAGGDNEQFF.

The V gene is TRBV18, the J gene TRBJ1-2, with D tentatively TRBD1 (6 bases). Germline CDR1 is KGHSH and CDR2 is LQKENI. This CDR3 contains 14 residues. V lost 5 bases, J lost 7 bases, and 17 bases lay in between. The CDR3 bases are TGTGCCAGCTCATCCAGCGGGGGCCCTGGTGGCTACACCTTC. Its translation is CASSSSGGPGGYTF.

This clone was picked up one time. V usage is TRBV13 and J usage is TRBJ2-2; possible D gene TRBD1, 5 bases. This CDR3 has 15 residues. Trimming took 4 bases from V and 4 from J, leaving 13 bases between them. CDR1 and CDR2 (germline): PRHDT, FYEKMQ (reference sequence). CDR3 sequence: CASSSQGGRTGELFF. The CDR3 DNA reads TGTGCCAGCAGCTCCCAGGGTGGCCGCACCGGGGAGCTGTTTTTT.

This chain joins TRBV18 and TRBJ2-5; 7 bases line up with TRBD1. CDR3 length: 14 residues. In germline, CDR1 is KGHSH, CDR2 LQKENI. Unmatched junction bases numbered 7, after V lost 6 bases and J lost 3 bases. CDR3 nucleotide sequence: TGTGCCAGCTCGGGACCCGGGACAGAAGAGACCCAGTACTTC. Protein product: CASSGPGTEETQYF.

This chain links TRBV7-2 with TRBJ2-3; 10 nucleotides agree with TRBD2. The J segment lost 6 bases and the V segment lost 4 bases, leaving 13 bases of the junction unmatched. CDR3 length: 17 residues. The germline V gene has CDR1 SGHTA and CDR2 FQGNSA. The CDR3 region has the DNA TGTGCCAGCAGCTCGACTGGAGCGGGAGGGCCGTTGGATACGCAGTATTTT. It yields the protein CASSSTGAGGPLDTQYF. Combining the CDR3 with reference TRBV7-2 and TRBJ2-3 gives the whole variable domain GAGVSQSPSNKVTEKGKDVELRCDPISGHTALYWYRQSLGQGLEFLIYFQGNSAPDKSGLPSDRFSAERTGGSVSTLTIQRTQQEDSAVYLCASSSTGAGGPLDTQYFGPGTRLTVL.

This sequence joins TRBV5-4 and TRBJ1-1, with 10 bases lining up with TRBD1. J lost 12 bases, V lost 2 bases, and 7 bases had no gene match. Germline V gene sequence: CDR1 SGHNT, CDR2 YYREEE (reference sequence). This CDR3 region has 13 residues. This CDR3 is CASSLTTGGGSFF. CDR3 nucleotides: TGTGCCAGCAGCTTAACGACAGGGGGCGGTTCTTTCTTT.

The CDR3 spells CASQVGRGYEQYF. The CDR3 region has the DNA TGCGCCAGCCAGGTCGGGAGAGGGTACGAGCAGTACTTC. The chain couples TRBV5-1 to TRBJ2-7, with D possibly being TRBD2 (6 bases). Per the germline V gene, CDR1 is SGHRS and CDR2 is YFSETQ. Trimming pared 7 bases from V and 4 bases from J, leaving 15 bases between. CDR3 length equals 13 residues. Full variable domain (rest looked up from reference TRBV5-1 and TRBJ2-7): KAGVTQTPRYLIKTRGQQVTLSCSPISGHRSVSWYQQTPGQGLQFLFEYFSETQRNKGNFPGRFSGRQFSNSRSEMNVSTLELGDSALYLCASQVGRGYEQYFGPGTRLTVT.

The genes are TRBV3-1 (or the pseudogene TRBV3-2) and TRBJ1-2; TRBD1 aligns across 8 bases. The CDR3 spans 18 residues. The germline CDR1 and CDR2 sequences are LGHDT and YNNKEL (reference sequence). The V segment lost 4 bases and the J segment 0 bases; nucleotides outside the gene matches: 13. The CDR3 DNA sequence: TGTGCCAGCAGCCCCGCCGTCCTTACAGGGGGAACTAACTATGGCTACACCTTC. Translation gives CASSPAVLTGGTNYGYTF.

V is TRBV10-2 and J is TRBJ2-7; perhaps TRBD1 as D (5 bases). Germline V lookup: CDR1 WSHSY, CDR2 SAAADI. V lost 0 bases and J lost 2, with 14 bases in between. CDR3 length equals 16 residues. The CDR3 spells CASSESSRVSAYEQYF. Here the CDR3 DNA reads TGCGCCAGCAGTGAGTCGAGCAGGGTTTCGGCCTACGAGCAGTACTTC.

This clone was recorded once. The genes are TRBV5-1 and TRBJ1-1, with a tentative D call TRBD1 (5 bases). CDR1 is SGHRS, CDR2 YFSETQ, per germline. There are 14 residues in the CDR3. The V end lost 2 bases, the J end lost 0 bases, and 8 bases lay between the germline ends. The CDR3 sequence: CASSFSQVNTEAFF. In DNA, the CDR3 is TGCGCCAGCAGCTTCTCACAGGTGAACACTGAAGCTTTCTTT.

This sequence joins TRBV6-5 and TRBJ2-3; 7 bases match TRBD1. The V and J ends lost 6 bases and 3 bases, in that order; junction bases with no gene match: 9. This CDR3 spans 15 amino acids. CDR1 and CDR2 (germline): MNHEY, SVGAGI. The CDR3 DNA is TGTGCCAGCAGGACAGGACAGGTAGCTACAGATACGCAGTATTTT. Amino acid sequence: CASRTGQVATDTQYF.

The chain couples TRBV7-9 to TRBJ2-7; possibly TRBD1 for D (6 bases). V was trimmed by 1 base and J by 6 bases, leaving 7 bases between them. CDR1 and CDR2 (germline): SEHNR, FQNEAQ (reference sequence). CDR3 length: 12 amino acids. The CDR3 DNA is TGTGCCAGCAGCTTAGTACAGGGCGAGCAGTACTTC. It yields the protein CASSLVQGEQYF. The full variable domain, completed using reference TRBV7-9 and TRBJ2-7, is DTGVSQNPRHKITKRGQNVTFRCDPISEHNRLYWYRQTLGQGPEFLTYFQNEAQLEKSRLLSDRFSAERPKGSFSTLEIQRTEQGDSAMYLCASSLVQGEQYFGPGTRLTVT.

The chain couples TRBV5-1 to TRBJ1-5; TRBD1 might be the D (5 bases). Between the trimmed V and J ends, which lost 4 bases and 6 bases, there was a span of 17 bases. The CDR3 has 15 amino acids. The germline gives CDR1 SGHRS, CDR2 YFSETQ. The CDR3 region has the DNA TGCGCCAGCAGCCCCCTGGGAGGGACGTTTCAGCCCCAGCATTTT. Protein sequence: CASSPLGGTFQPQHF.

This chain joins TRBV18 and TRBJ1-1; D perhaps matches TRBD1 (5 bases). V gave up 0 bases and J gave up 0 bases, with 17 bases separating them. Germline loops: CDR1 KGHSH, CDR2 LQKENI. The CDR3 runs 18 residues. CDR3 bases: TGTGCCAGCTCACCACCGGGAGGGTGGGGGTCCATGAACACTGAAGCTTTCTTT. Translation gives CASSPPGGWGSMNTEAFF.

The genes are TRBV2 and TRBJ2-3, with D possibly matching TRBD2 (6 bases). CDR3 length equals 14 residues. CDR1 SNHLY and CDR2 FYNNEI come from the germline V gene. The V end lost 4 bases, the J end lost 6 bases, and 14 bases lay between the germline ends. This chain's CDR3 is CASSGGTGFDTQYF. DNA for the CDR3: TGTGCCAGCAGTGGGGGGACTGGTTTTGATACGCAGTATTTT. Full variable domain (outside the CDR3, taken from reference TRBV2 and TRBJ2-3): EPEVTQTPSHQVTQMGQEVILRCVPISNHLYFYWYRQILGQKVEFLVSFYNNEISEKSEIFDDQFSVERPDGSNFTLKIRSTKLEDSAMYFCASSGGTGFDTQYFGPGTRLTVL.

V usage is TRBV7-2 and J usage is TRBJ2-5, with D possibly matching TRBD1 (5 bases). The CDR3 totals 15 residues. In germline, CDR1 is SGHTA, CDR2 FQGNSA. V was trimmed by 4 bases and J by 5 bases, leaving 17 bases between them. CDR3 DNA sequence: TGTGCCAGCAGCTCGCAGGGATACTATATGGAGACCCAGTACTTC. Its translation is CASSSQGYYMETQYF.